This T cell receptor (beta chain) was sequenced for a study of identical twins. Findings and caveats of the study: The authors drew conclusions from cross-sectional statistical analysis rather than following the same donors. Cord blood beta clonotypes that were abundant carried fewer insertions, and memory repertoires showed no such trend.

TCRdb independently ran MiXCR on the 5' RACE reads; one entry per CDR3 protein. This table holds about 520,000 distinct CDR3 sequences, less than 25% found once. This clonotype was picked up many times. The antigen is undetermined. CDR3 size: 14 residues. The ends were cut back, 7 bases at V and 0 bases at J, with 10 bases in the middle. The same sample was also used in a study of T cells expressing NK-cell markers.

The receptor's source is a woman under 30 in good health. Input material: CD4+ T cells sorted from blood. V usage is TRBV12-3 or TRBV12-4 and J usage is TRBJ2-1, with D possibly matching TRBD1 (6 bases). The CDR3 bases are TGTGCCAGCACTAAGGGGGTCTCCTACAATGAGCAGTTCTTC. It is translated as CASTKGVSYNEQFF.